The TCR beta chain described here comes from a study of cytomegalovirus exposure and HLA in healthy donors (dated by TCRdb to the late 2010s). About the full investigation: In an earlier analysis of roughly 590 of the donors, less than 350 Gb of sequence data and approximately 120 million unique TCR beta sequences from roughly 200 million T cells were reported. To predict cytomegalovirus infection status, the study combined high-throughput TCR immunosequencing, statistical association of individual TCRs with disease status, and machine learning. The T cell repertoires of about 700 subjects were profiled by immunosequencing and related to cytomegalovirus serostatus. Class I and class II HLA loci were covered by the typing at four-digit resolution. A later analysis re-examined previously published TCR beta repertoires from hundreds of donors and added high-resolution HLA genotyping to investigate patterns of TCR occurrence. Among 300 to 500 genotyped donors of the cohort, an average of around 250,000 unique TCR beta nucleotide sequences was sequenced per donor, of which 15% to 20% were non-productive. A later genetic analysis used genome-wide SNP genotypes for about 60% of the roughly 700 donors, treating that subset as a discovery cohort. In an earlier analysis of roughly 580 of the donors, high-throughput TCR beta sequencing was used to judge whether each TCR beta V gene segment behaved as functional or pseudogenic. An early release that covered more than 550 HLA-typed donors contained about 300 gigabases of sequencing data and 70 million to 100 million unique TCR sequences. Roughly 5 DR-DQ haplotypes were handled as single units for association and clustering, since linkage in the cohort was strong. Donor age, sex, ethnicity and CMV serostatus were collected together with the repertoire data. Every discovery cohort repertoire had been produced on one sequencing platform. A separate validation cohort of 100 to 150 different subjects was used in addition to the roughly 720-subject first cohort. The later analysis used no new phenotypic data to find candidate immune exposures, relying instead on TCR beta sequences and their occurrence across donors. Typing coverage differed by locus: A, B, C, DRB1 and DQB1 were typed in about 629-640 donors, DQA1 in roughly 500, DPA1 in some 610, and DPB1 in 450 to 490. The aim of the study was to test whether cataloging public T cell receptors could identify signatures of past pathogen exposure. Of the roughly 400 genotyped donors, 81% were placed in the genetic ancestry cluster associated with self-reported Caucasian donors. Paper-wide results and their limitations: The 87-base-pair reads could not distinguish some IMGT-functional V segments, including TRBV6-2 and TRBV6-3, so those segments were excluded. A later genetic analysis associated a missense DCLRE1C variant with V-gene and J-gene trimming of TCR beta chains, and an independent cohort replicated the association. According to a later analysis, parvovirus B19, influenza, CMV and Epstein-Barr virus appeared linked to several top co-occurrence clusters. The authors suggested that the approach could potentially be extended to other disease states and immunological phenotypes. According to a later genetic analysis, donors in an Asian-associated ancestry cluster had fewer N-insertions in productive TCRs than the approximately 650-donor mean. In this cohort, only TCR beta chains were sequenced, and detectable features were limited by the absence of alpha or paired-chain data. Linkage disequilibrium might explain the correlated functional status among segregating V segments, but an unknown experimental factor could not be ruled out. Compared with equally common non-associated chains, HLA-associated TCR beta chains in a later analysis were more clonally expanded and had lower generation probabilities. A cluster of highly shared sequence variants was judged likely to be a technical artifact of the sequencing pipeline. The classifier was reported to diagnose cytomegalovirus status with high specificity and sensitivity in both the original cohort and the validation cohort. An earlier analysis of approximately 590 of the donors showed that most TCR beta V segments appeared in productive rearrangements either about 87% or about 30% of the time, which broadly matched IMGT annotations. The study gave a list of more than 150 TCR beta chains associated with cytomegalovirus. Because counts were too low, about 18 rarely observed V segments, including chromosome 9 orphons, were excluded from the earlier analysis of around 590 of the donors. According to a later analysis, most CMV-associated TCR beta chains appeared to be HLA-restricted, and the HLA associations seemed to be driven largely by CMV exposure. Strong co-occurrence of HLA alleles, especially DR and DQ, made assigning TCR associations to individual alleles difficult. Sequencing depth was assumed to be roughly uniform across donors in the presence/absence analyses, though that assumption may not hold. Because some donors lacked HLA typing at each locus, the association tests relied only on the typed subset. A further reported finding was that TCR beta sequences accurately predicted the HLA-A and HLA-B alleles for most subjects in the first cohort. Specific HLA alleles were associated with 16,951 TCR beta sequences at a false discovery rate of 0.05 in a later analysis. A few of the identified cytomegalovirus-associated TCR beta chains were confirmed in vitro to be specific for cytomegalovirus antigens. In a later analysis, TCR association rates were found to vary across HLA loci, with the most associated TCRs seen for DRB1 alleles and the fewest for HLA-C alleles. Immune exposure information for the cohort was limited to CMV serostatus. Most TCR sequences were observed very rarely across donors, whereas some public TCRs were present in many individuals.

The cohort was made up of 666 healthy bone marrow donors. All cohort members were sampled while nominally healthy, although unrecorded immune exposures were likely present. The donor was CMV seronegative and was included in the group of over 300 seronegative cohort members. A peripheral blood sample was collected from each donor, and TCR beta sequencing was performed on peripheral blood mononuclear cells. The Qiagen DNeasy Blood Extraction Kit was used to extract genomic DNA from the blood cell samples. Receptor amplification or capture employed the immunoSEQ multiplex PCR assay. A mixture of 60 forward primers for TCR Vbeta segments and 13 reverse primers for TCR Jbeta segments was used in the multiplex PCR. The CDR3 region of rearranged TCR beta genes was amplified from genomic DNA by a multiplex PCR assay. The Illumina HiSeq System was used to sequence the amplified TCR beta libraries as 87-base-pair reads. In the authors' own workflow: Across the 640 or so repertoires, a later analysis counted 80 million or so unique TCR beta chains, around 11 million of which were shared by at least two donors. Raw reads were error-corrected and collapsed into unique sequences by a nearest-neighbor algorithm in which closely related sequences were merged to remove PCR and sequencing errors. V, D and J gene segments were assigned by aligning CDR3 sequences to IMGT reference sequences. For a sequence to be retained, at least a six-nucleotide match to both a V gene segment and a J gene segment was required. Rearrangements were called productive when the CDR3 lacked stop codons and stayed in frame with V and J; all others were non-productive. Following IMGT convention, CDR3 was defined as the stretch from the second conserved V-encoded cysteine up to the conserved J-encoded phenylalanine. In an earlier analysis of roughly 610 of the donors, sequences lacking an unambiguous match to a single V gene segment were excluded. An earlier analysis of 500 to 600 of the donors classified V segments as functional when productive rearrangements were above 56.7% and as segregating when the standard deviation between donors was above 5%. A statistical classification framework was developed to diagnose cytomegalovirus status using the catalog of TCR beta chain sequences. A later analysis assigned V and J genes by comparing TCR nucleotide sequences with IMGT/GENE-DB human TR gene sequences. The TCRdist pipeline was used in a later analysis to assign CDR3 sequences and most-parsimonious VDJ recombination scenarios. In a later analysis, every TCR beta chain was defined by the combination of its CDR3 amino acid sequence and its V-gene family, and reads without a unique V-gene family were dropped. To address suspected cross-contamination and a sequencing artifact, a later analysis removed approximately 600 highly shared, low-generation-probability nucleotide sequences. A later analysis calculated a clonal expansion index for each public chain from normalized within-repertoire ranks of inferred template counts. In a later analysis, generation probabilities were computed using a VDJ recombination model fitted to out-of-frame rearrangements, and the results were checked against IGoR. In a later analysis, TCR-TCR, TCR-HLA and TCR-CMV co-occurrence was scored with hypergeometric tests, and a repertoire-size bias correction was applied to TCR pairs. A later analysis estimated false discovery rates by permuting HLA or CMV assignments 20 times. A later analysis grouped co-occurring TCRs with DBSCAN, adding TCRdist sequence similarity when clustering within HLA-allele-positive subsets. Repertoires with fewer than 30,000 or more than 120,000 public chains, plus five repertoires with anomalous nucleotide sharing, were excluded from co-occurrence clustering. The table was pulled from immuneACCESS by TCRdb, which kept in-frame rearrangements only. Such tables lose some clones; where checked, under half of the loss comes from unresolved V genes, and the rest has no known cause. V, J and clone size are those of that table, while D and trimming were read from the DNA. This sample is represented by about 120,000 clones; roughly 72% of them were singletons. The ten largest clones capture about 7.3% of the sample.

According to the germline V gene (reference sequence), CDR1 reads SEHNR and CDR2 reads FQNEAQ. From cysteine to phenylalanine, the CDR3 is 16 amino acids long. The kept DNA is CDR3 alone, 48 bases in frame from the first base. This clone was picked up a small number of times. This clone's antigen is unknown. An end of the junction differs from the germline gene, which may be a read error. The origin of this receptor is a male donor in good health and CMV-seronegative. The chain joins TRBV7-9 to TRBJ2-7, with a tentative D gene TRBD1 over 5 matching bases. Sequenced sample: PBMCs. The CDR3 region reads CSSSPPTDSTTYEQYF. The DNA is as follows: TGTTCCAGCAGCCCCCCCACTGACAGCACCACCTACGAGCAGTACTTC. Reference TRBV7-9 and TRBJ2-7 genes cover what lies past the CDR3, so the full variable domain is DTGVSQNPRHKITKRGQNVTFRCDPISEHNRLYWYRQTLGQGPEFLTYFQNEAQLEKSRLLSDRFSAERPKGSFSTLEIQRTEQGDSAMYLCSSSPPTDSTTYEQYFGPGTRLTVT.